This T cell receptor beta chain was captured in a study of cytomegalovirus exposure and HLA in healthy donors. Overall study: Earlier, about 179 million T cells were analyzed, and some 120 million unique TCR beta sequences were found among them.

13 Jbeta primers and 60 Vbeta primers were used for the PCR. Generated by immunoSEQ multiplex PCR, the TCRdb table keeps only in-frame clones and is missing some. The sample lists about 170,000 clones; 79% were seen once. To note about this clone: Its antigen remains unknown.

General study points: In an earlier analysis, most TCR beta V segments were productive about 87% or about 30% of the time. In a later analysis, a missense DCLRE1C variant was linked to TCR beta V- and J-gene trimming.

This CDR3 region has 13 residues. The germline V gene has CDR1 MNHEY and CDR2 SVGAGI. Trimming cost V 10 bases and J 4 bases, with 16 bases left between them. Sequences were obtained from PBMCs. The receptor was isolated from a woman aged 45-59 years in good health and CMV-seronegative. The chain is built from TRBV6-5 and TRBJ1-1; the D is unclear. CDR3 residues: CATRSYEGTEAFF. In nucleotides, the CDR3 is TGTGCCACCCGGTCATATGAGGGCACTGAAGCTTTCTTT.